The 3 T cell receptor beta chains given below trace back to one sample, sequenced in a study of blood T cell repertoires in COVID-19 (dated by TCRdb to the early 2020s). The library was made by the immunoSEQ multiplex PCR assay. This immuneACCESS table, as held by TCRdb, lists in-frame sequences with V and J called but not all clones. Of the missing ones, under half trace to an unresolved V gene in checked studies; the others have no known cause. This sample is represented by some 96,000 clones; approximately 81% of them were singletons. The ten biggest clones cover over 10% of the sample. Sequences were obtained from peripheral blood. Receptor source: a human donor in a cohort sampled during active COVID-19.

This clone has more than one count but fewer than ten. The J gene is TRBJ1-5, the V gene TRBV3-1 (or the pseudogene TRBV3-2); D perhaps matches TRBD1 (6 bases). CDR3 length equals 14 residues. Trimming stripped 5 bases from V and 4 bases from J, with 12 bases between. The germline CDR1 and CDR2 sequences are LGHDT and YNNKEL (reference sequence). The CDR3 spells CASSGRQENQPQHF. The CDR3 DNA is TGTGCCAGCAGCGGCCGACAGGAGAATCAGCCCCAGCATTTT.

The V gene is TRBV5-1, the J gene TRBJ2-1; D perhaps matches TRBD1 (5 bases). The germline V gene has CDR1 SGHRS and CDR2 YFSETQ. V lost 4 bases and J 5 bases, leaving 13 bases between the germline ends. The CDR3 is 14 residues long. The CDR3 DNA follows: TGCGCCAGCAGCCCTGGTGACAGCGACAATGAGCAGTTCTTC. Protein: CASSPGDSDNEQFF.

This chain connects TRBV18 to TRBJ2-3, with 10 nucleotides matching TRBD2. The germline V gene has CDR1 KGHSH and CDR2 LQKENI. The CDR3 extends over 14 amino acids. J lost 5 bases, V lost 6 bases, and 5 bases had no gene match. CDR3 DNA sequence: TGTGCCAGCTCCCTAGCGGGGGTGATAGATACGCAGTATTTT. This gives the protein CASSLAGVIDTQYF. Supplemented by reference TRBV18 and TRBJ2-3, the full variable domain reads NAGVMQNPRHLVRRRGQEARLRCSPMKGHSHVYWYRQLPEEGLKFMVYLQKENIIDESGMPKERFSAEFPKEGPSILRIQQVVRGDSAAYFCASSLAGVIDTQYFGPGTRLTVL.